The 12 T cell receptor beta chains reported below all come from one sample, sequenced in a study of T-cell memory formation after mild COVID-19. TCRdb re-called the 5' RACE reads through MiXCR, storing one row per CDR3 protein. The table records approximately 350,000 distinct CDR3 sequences, 25% to 30% of them present only once. Sample: PBMCs or a T cell subset sorted from them (not recorded which). These receptors all stem from an adult woman who had mild COVID-19 (a few samples of this study predate the infection). Cell type and time point are not known.

This chain connects TRBV19 to TRBJ2-5, with D maybe TRBD2 (5 bases). CDR1 and CDR2 from the germline V gene are LNHDA and SQIVND (reference sequence). The ends were cut back, 6 bases at V and 4 bases at J, with 18 bases in the middle. The CDR3 covers 15 residues. DNA of the CDR3: TGTGCCAGTAGCCTCGTTTGGGGTGGAGGAGAGACCCAGTACTTC. It encodes CASSLVWGGGETQYF.

This clonotype was picked up a small number of times. The J gene is TRBJ1-2, the V gene TRBV7-9, with a tentative D call TRBD1 (5 bases). The germline V gene encodes CDR1 SEHNR and CDR2 FQNEAQ (reference sequence). V was cut by 7 bases and J by 0 bases, with 15 bases left in between. The CDR3 is 15 residues long. CDR3 amino acids: CASNTGTATNYGYTF. The CDR3 bases are TGTGCCAGCAACACCGGGACTGCTACTAACTATGGCTACACCTTC.

V and J are TRBV24-1 and TRBJ1-2, with TRBD1 as a possible D gene (5 bases). The CDR3 covers 13 residues. Trimming took 4 bases from V and 4 from J, leaving 9 bases between them. CDR1 is KGHDR, CDR2 SFDVKD, per germline. CDR3 in DNA: TGTGCCACCAGTGAAGGGGCATCCTATGGCTACACCTTC. It specifies CATSEGASYGYTF.

The genes are TRBV7-3 and TRBJ2-2; 9 nucleotides agree with TRBD2. This CDR3 is 17 amino acids long. V lost 5 bases, J lost 1 base, and 8 bases stayed unmatched. CDR1 SGHTA and CDR2 FQGTGA come from the germline V gene. CDR3 DNA: TGTGCCAGCAGCGATAGTAGCGGGGGCCAGAACACCGGGGAGCTGTTTTTT. Its protein is CASSDSSGGQNTGELFF.

The V call is TRBV7-9, the J call TRBJ2-5, with D possibly TRBD1 on 6 matching bases. Trimming took off 11 bases at V and 1 base at J, with 17 bases between the two ends. From germline, CDR1 is SEHNR and CDR2 FQNEAQ (reference sequence). The CDR3 extends over 14 amino acids. As DNA, the CDR3 is TGTGCCCCAGGGGTGGGAGATGGCCAAGAGACCCAGTACTTC. Residues: CAPGVGDGQETQYF.

The chain uses TRBV7-9 and TRBJ1-2; TRBD1 agrees at 10 bases. CDR1 and CDR2 (germline): SEHNR, FQNEAQ (reference sequence). The CDR3 is made up of 15 amino acids. V trimming: 6 bases; J trimming: 4 bases; junction bases outside the gene matches: 8. The DNA of the CDR3 is TGTGCCAGCAGTTTTCCGGGACAGGGGATCTATGGCTACACCTTC. It encodes CASSFPGQGIYGYTF.

This chain links TRBV7-9 with TRBJ2-1; 9 bases fit TRBD2. The germline CDR1 and CDR2 sequences are SEHNR and FQNEAQ (reference sequence). V was pared by 4 bases and J by 8 bases, with 12 bases of the junction left unmatched. The CDR3 contains 16 residues. The CDR3 sequence: CASSSRLAGVTDEQFF. In DNA, the CDR3 is TGTGCCAGCAGCTCCCGTTTAGCGGGGGTTACGGATGAGCAGTTCTTC. Drawing the rest from reference TRBV7-9 and TRBJ2-1, the complete variable domain is DTGVSQNPRHKITKRGQNVTFRCDPISEHNRLYWYRQTLGQGPEFLTYFQNEAQLEKSRLLSDRFSAERPKGSFSTLEIQRTEQGDSAMYLCASSSRLAGVTDEQFFGPGTRLTVL.

This clonotype was detected a few times. The chain is built from TRBV7-3 and TRBJ2-3; 8 bases align to TRBD1. The germline V gene has CDR1 SGHTA and CDR2 FQGTGA. The CDR3 is 15 amino acids. V trimming: 4 bases; J trimming: 3 bases; junction bases outside the gene matches: 6. CDR3 amino acids: CASSSQGDRTDTQYF. CDR3 DNA: TGTGCCAGCAGCTCACAGGGGGATCGGACAGATACGCAGTATTTT.

This clonotype was seen only a few times. The chain carries TRBV25-1 and TRBJ2-7; D is possibly TRBD1 (6 bases). The V gene lost 4 bases and the J gene lost 5 bases, with 18 bases spanning the gap. The germline V gene has CDR1 MGHDK and CDR2 SYGVNS. This CDR3 spans 15 amino acids. CDR3 in amino acids: CASSGPRGRGDEQYF. The CDR3 DNA follows: TGTGCCAGCAGTGGCCCTCGGGGCAGGGGAGACGAGCAGTACTTC.

The rearrangement uses TRBV12-3 or TRBV12-4 and TRBJ2-3; possibly TRBD1 or TRBD2 for D (5 bases each). Trimming left V 4 bases short and J 0 bases short, with 23 bases between. This CDR3 contains 19 residues. The CDR3 nucleotides read TGTGCCAGCAGTTACCCCGGGACCCTCGATGAGTCTAGCACAGATACGCAGTATTTT. This encodes CASSYPGTLDESSTDTQYF.

This clonotype was seen more than once but under ten times. The genes are TRBV24-1 and TRBJ2-3; unclear D gene. Trimming took 3 bases from V and 6 from J, leaving 15 bases between them. The CDR3 extends over 15 amino acids. The germline gives CDR1 KGHDR, CDR2 SFDVKD. The CDR3 sequence is CATSDPGDQWDTQYF. In DNA form, the CDR3 reads TGTGCCACCAGTGATCCCGGCGACCAGTGGGATACGCAGTATTTT.

This clonotype occurred a few times. The rearrangement links TRBV27 to TRBJ1-1; a possible D gene is TRBD1 (5 bases). The CDR3 is 13 amino acids. Germline CDR1 is MNHEY and CDR2 is SMNVEV (reference sequence). V was cut by 9 bases and J by 2 bases, with 13 bases left in between. CDR3 DNA: TGTGCCAGTAGGGGCATTCTTAACACTGAAGCTTTCTTT. Residues: CASRGILNTEAFF.